This T cell receptor (beta chain) was recovered during a study of shared T cell receptors in the human thymus. As to this clone: Other DNA sequences of this sample code for an identical CDR3.

Libraries were prepared by immunoSEQ multiplex PCR; TCRdb keeps only in-frame clonotypes and omits some of them. The sample records 720,000 or so clones, around 85% being singletons. CDR1 is SGHRS and CDR2 is YFSETQ in the germline V gene. The CDR3 length is 13 residues. V lost 4 bases to trimming and J lost 1 base, with 8 bases between them. These data are also associated with another study on human thymus T cells.

The TCR sequence derives from a girl in the first two years of life with a congenital heart defect. The V and J genes are TRBV5-1 and TRBJ1-1, with D tentatively TRBD1 (5 bases). Specimen: thymocytes. In DNA form, the CDR3 reads TGCGCCAGCAGCCCCACAGGGAACACTGAAGCTTTCTTT. Translating it yields CASSPTGNTEAFF. The complete variable domain, with remaining parts taken from reference TRBV5-1 and TRBJ1-1, reads KAGVTQTPRYLIKTRGQQVTLSCSPISGHRSVSWYQQTPGQGLQFLFEYFSETQRNKGNFPGRFSGRQFSNSRSEMNVSTLELGDSALYLCASSPTGNTEAFFGQGTRLTVV.